These 16 T cell receptor beta chains were all obtained from the same sample, sequenced in a study of OX40 agonist ivuxolimab in advanced cancers. Sequencing was performed with immunoSEQ multiplex PCR; in TCRdb, only in-frame clones are kept and a portion is missing. The data show 90,000 or so clones, with about 91% seen just once and 2.6% held by the top ten. Sequences were derived from CD4+ or CD8+ T cells sorted from blood, sampled in a trial of the OX40 agonist ivuxolimab. These TCRs come from an adult with an advanced solid tumor such as melanoma, head and neck, liver or kidney cancer.

The V and J genes are TRBV27 and TRBJ1-1, with 9 positions matching TRBD1. The length of the CDR3 is 13 residues. The germline V gene encodes CDR1 MNHEY and CDR2 SMNVEV (reference sequence). V lost 6 bases and J lost 4; bases outside the gene matches: 3. CDR3: CASSLQGATEAFF. In DNA form, the CDR3 reads TGTGCCAGCAGCCTACAGGGGGCCACTGAAGCTTTCTTT.

The rearrangement links TRBV5-1 to TRBJ2-7; 10 positions agree with TRBD1. This CDR3 has 15 amino acids. Germline V gene data show CDR1 as SGHRS and CDR2 as YFSETQ. Trimming took 0 bases from V and 4 from J; bases not matched to a gene: 4. The CDR3 spells CASSLGGQGNYEQYF. DNA for the CDR3: TGCGCCAGCAGCTTGGGGGGACAGGGGAATTACGAGCAGTACTTC.

The chain joins TRBV4-1 to TRBJ2-7, with 9 bases aligning to TRBD1. The CDR3 totals 15 residues. The junction had 8 bases not matched to a gene; V was cut back by 2 bases and J by 6 bases. The germline V gene encodes CDR1 MGHRA and CDR2 YSYEKL. This chain's CDR3 is CASSQRRTGAGEQYF. The DNA for the CDR3 is TGCGCCAGCAGCCAACGACGGACAGGGGCCGGCGAGCAGTACTTC.

This chain links TRBV19 with TRBJ2-7; D gene ambiguous. Germline V gene sequence: CDR1 LNHDA, CDR2 SQIVND (reference sequence). The CDR3 covers 13 residues. V was cut by 6 bases and J by 3 bases, with 12 bases left in between. CDR3 sequence (DNA): TGTGCCAGTAGCCTAGGAAGAGGCTACGAGCAGTACTTC. Protein sequence: CASSLGRGYEQYF.

The chain links TRBV5-4 to TRBJ2-6, with 8 bases identical to TRBD1. This CDR3 has 16 residues. Germline-derived CDR1 and CDR2 are SGHNT and YYREEE (reference sequence). Unmatched junction bases numbered 7, after V lost 4 bases and J lost 4 bases. This CDR3 reads CASSNNRGAGANVLTF. For the CDR3, the DNA is TGTGCCAGCAGCAATAACAGGGGGGCAGGGGCCAACGTCCTGACTTTC.

The gene calls are TRBV4-2 and TRBJ1-1; D unresolved. V lost 0 bases and J 6 bases, leaving 11 bases between the germline ends. The CDR3 covers 14 residues. Germline V gene data show CDR1 as LGHNA and CDR2 as YNFKEQ. CDR3 loop: CASSQDSGRAEAFF. The CDR3 bases are TGTGCCAGCAGCCAAGATTCGGGTCGGGCTGAAGCTTTCTTT.

This clone was recorded only once. This chain links TRBV19 with TRBJ2-5; 7 nucleotides align to TRBD1. This CDR3 is 14 amino acids long. The V and J ends lost 6 bases and 0 bases, in that order; junction bases with no gene match: 4. Germline V gene lookup returns CDR1 LNHDA and CDR2 SQIVND (reference sequence). Here the CDR3 DNA reads TGTGCCAGTAGCCGACAGGGCTACCAAGAGACCCAGTACTTC. It codes for CASSRQGYQETQYF.

The V and J genes are TRBV9 and TRBJ1-1, with D unresolved. Germline V lookup: CDR1 SGDLS, CDR2 YYNGEE. V was cut by 0 bases and J by 1 base, with 10 bases left in between. The CDR3 sequence is 15 residues long. CDR3 sequence: CASSVGSITNTEAFF. CDR3 DNA: TGTGCCAGCAGCGTAGGGTCCATTACGAACACTGAAGCTTTCTTT.

The rearrangement joins TRBV18 to TRBJ2-7; 8 bases align to TRBD1. The CDR3 is 16 amino acids. The V gene's germline CDR1 is KGHSH and CDR2 LQKENI. The V and J ends lost 3 bases and 5 bases, in that order; junction bases with no gene match: 12. CDR3 sequence: CASSPGFTGGLDEQYF. CDR3 nucleotide sequence: TGTGCCAGCTCACCGGGGTTTACAGGGGGTCTGGACGAGCAGTACTTC.

This clone has a single count. The chain is built from TRBV6-6 and TRBJ2-7; weak D call: TRBD2 (6 bases). Germline CDR1 is MNHNY and CDR2 is SVGAGI (reference sequence). Trimming removed 5 bases from V and 2 bases from J, with 16 bases in between. The CDR3 covers 15 residues. The CDR3 here is CASSTGLRTTYEQYF. Written as DNA, the CDR3 is TGTGCCAGCAGTACGGGACTGAGGACCACCTACGAGCAGTACTTC.

The chain uses TRBV12-2 and TRBJ1-1; the D call TRBD1 from the table was never checked on the DNA. TRBV12-2 is a listed pseudogene. CDR3 length equals 17 residues. The CDR3 reads CASRREDKAERRTEAFF. The CDR3 nucleotides are TGTGCAAGTCGCCGAGAGGACAAGGCGGAACGCAGGACTGAAGCTTTCTTT.

This clone was seen once. The genes are TRBV19 and TRBJ1-2, with 7 bases fitting TRBD1. V was clipped by 4 bases and J by 2 bases; unmatched bases: 4. The CDR3 is 14 amino acids. Germline V CDR1 and CDR2: LNHDA, SQIVND (reference sequence). The CDR3 DNA follows: TGTGCCAGTAGTAGAGGGGGCGCAAACTATGGCTACACCTTC. Its protein product is CASSRGGANYGYTF.

This clone was observed once. This chain connects TRBV28 to TRBJ1-5; D possibly corresponds to TRBD1 (5 bases). Germline values: CDR1 MDHEN, CDR2 SYDVKM. This CDR3 is built from 14 residues. V was shortened by 6 bases and J by 7 bases, with 16 bases between the two germline ends. The CDR3 protein is CASSVDPTGQPQHF. CDR3 sequence (DNA): TGTGCCAGCAGCGTGGATCCAACAGGCCAGCCCCAGCATTTT.

The chain joins TRBV7-2 to TRBJ1-2; D possibly corresponds to TRBD1 (6 bases). The CDR3 is 15 amino acids. V lost 4 bases and J lost 4, with 16 bases in between. Per the germline V gene, CDR1 is SGHTA and CDR2 is FQGNSA. The CDR3 reads CASSSVGTGPYGYTF. As DNA, the CDR3 is TGTGCCAGCAGCTCAGTGGGTACAGGGCCCTATGGCTACACCTTC.

This chain uses TRBV9 with TRBJ1-1; D not resolved. The CDR3 runs to 14 residues. Between the trimmed V and J ends, which lost 0 bases and 3 bases, there was a span of 9 bases. In germline, CDR1 is SGDLS, CDR2 YYNGEE. For the CDR3, the DNA is TGTGCCAGCAGCGTAGATTTGGGTGACACTGAAGCTTTCTTT. Translated, it gives CASSVDLGDTEAFF.

The chain combines TRBV28 with TRBJ2-1, with D unclear. Deletions cut 6 bases from V and 4 bases from J, with 4 bases between. The CDR3 contains 11 residues. The germline gives CDR1 MDHEN, CDR2 SYDVKM. The CDR3 sequence: CASSEYNEQFF. The CDR3 coding sequence is TGTGCCAGCAGCGAGTACAATGAGCAGTTCTTC.